These 22 T cell receptor beta chains were sequenced from one sample in a study of preoperative IRX-2 immunotherapy in early breast cancer (dated by TCRdb to between 2018 and 2020). Library method: the immunoSEQ multiplex PCR assay. The table was pulled from immuneACCESS by TCRdb, which kept in-frame rearrangements only. Such tables lose some clones; where checked, under half of the loss comes from unresolved V genes, and the rest has no known cause. The table for this sample lists roughly 99,000 clones; about nine tenths of them were counted only once. Jointly, the top ten make up roughly 2% of the sample. The sample's treatment or condition label, in plain terms: preoperative locoregional IRX-2 cytokine immunotherapy. The sample was tumor tissue, taken after IRX-2 immunotherapy. These receptors all stem from a human donor with breast cancer.

This CDR3 is CASSLGPPMNTGELFF. The CDR3 DNA reads as TGCGCCAGCAGCTTGGGCCCACCGATGAACACCGGGGAGCTGTTTTTT. This chain links TRBV5-1 with TRBJ2-2; no clear D gene. V dropped 0 bases and J dropped 1 base, with 10 bases sitting between them. The CDR3 runs to 16 residues. Per the germline V gene, CDR1 is SGHRS and CDR2 is YFSETQ.

This rearrangement joins TRBV6-8 to TRBJ1-5; D may be TRBD1 (5 bases). V was cut by 7 bases and J by 3 bases, with 7 bases left in between. Per the germline V gene, CDR1 is MNHGY and CDR2 is SAAAGT. The length of the CDR3 is 12 residues. In nucleotides, the CDR3 is TGTGCCAGCACGGGGCCCAATCAGCCCCAGCATTTT. Protein product: CASTGPNQPQHF.

This chain's CDR3 is CASSERTNYGYTF. CDR3 coding DNA: TGCGCCAGCAGTGAGCGGACTAACTATGGCTACACCTTC. V usage is TRBV10-1 and J usage is TRBJ1-2; D not certain. This CDR3 has 13 amino acids. The V gene's germline CDR1 is WNHNN and CDR2 SYGVQD (reference sequence). Trimming cost V 2 bases and J 0 bases, with 4 bases left between them.

The genes are TRBV5-1 and TRBJ2-7, with D possibly TRBD2 on 5 matching bases. Trimming pared 4 bases from V and 6 bases from J, leaving 26 bases between. Per germline, CDR1 SGHRS and CDR2 YFSETQ. CDR3 length: 17 residues. The CDR3, as DNA: TGCGCCAGCAGCCCCCGATCTCTAGCCCCAAAAGGAGCCGAGCAGTACTTC. It specifies CASSPRSLAPKGAEQYF.

The rearrangement joins TRBV19 to TRBJ1-3, with TRBD1 identical over 7 bases. With 7 bases clipped from V and 3 bases from J, the junction kept 12 bases outside the gene matches. Per the germline V gene, CDR1 is LNHDA and CDR2 is SQIVND (reference sequence). This CDR3 is 16 amino acids long. This CDR3 is CASTPPGQSLGNTIYF. The CDR3 nucleotides read TGTGCCAGTACGCCACCGGGACAGAGTCTTGGAAACACCATATATTTT. The full variable domain, in which reference TRBV19 and TRBJ1-3 provide the parts outside the CDR3, is DGGITQSPKYLFRKEGQNVTLSCEQNLNHDAMYWYRQDPGQGLRLIYYSQIVNDFQKGDIAEGYSVSREKKESFPLTVTSAQKNPTAFYLCASTPPGQSLGNTIYFGEGSWLTVV.

The chain is built from TRBV7-6 and TRBJ1-5; possible D gene TRBD1, 6 bases. The germline gives CDR1 SGHVS, CDR2 FNYEAQ. There are 14 residues in the CDR3. The V gene lost 7 bases and the J gene lost 4 bases, with 14 bases spanning the gap. The CDR3 region has the DNA TGTGCCAGCACCACCGGACAGTCTAATCAGCCCCAGCATTTT. This codes for CASTTGQSNQPQHF.

The V gene is TRBV7-1, the J gene TRBJ1-1; no firm D call. TRBV7-1 is an open reading frame whose function is uncertain. Trimming left V 5 bases short and J 7 bases short, with 14 bases between. The CDR3 totals 13 residues. The CDR3 DNA sequence: TGTGCCAGCAGCCTGCCGGGCGGCGGTGAAGCTTTCTTT. Protein product: CASSLPGGGEAFF.

This chain links TRBV6-8 with TRBJ1-2; D possibly corresponds to TRBD1 (6 bases). The CDR3 loop spans 14 amino acids. V dropped 0 bases and J dropped 5 bases, with 10 bases sitting between them. Germline V gene data show CDR1 as MNHGY and CDR2 as SAAAGT. CDR3 sequence: CASSYSRGGYGYTF. The CDR3 nucleotides read TGTGCCAGCAGTTACTCAAGGGGGGGTTATGGCTACACCTTC.

The V gene is TRBV19, the J gene TRBJ2-6, with 11 bases lining up with TRBD1. J gave up 2 bases and V 4 bases, and 4 bases lay outside the gene matches. The CDR3 spans 17 residues. Germline-derived CDR1 and CDR2 are LNHDA and SQIVND (reference sequence). CDR3 amino acids: CASSNRDRGAGANVLTF. CDR3 coding DNA: TGTGCCAGTAGTAACCGGGACAGGGGGGCTGGGGCCAACGTCCTGACTTTC.

The genes are TRBV6-8 and TRBJ1-5; D remains unclear. CDR3 size: 12 residues. Trimming pared 7 bases from V and 1 base from J, leaving 5 bases between. The germline V gene has CDR1 MNHGY and CDR2 SAAAGT. The CDR3 here is CASMLSNQPQHF. The CDR3 region has the DNA TGTGCCAGCATGCTCAGCAATCAGCCCCAGCATTTT.

The count of this clone is one. The CDR3, as DNA: TGTGCCAGCAGCTTGGAGCTGGCGTTGAACTATGGCTACACCTTC. Encoded protein: CASSLELALNYGYTF. The rearrangement uses TRBV11-3 and TRBJ1-2; D call uncertain. The V end was cut by 3 bases, the J end by 2 bases, with 13 bases between. The CDR3 is 15 residues long. CDR1 is SGHNT and CDR2 is YENEEA in the germline V gene.

The chain uses TRBV19 and TRBJ1-1; possibly TRBD1 for D (5 bases). Between the trimmed V and J ends, which lost 7 bases and 6 bases, there was a span of 21 bases. Germline lookup yields CDR1 LNHDA and CDR2 SQIVND (reference sequence). CDR3 length: 15 amino acids. The CDR3 spells CASIKSPGGDSEAFF. Written as DNA, the CDR3 is TGTGCCAGTATTAAGTCTCCCGGGGGGGACTCTGAAGCTTTCTTT.

The J gene is TRBJ1-2, the V gene TRBV5-1; D is possibly TRBD1 (5 bases). Trimming stripped 4 bases from V and 0 bases from J, with 13 bases between. Germline V CDR1 and CDR2: SGHRS, YFSETQ. The CDR3 spans 15 residues. CDR3 sequence reads: CASSPWGFTNYGYTF. The CDR3 DNA sequence: TGCGCCAGCAGCCCGTGGGGGTTCACTAACTATGGCTACACCTTC.

This chain connects TRBV6-8 to TRBJ2-1; D remains unclear. The germline V gene encodes CDR1 MNHGY and CDR2 SAAAGT. V lost 10 bases and J lost 6, with 13 bases in between. The CDR3 runs to 12 residues. The CDR3 DNA reads TGTGCCATCTCGGCAGGAACCAATGAGCAGTTCTTC. Amino acid sequence: CAISAGTNEQFF.

The rearrangement uses TRBV15 and TRBJ1-4, with D possibly matching TRBD1 (5 bases). V was clipped by 2 bases and J by 2 bases, with 12 bases between them. The germline gives CDR1 LNHNV, CDR2 YYDKDF (reference sequence). CDR3 size: 16 residues. CDR3 nucleotide sequence: TGTGCCACCAGCAGATATGGGGCAGAGACTAATGAAAAACTGTTTTTT. Its translation: CATSRYGAETNEKLFF.

The rearrangement uses TRBV29-1 and TRBJ1-4, with no clear D. The CDR3 spans 12 residues. Between the trimmed V and J ends, which lost 7 bases and 7 bases, there was a span of 13 bases. Germline CDR1 and CDR2: SQVTM and ANQGSEA. The DNA of the CDR3 is TGCAGCGCCGGACCTGGAGGTGAAAAACTGTTTTTT. It encodes CSAGPGGEKLFF.

V usage is TRBV18 and J usage is TRBJ1-2, with TRBD1 matching 7 bases. Germline-derived CDR1 and CDR2 are KGHSH and LQKENI. This CDR3 spans 13 amino acids. The trim removed 6 bases at V and 4 bases at J, leaving 5 bases unmatched. CDR3 nucleotides: TGTGCCAGCTCCACCGGGACAGTCTATGGCTACACCTTC. Translated, it gives CASSTGTVYGYTF. Together with reference TRBV18 and TRBJ1-2, the CDR3 gives the full variable domain: NAGVMQNPRHLVRRRGQEARLRCSPMKGHSHVYWYRQLPEEGLKFMVYLQKENIIDESGMPKERFSAEFPKEGPSILRIQQVVRGDSAAYFCASSTGTVYGYTFGSGTRLTVV.

J is TRBJ1-4 and V is TRBV11-3; 9 positions match TRBD1. Germline values: CDR1 SGHNT, CDR2 YENEEA. The J segment lost 6 bases and the V segment lost 6 bases, leaving 8 bases of the junction unmatched. The CDR3 length is 15 residues. CDR3 residues: CASSQHRDRDEKLFF. In DNA, the CDR3 is TGTGCCAGCAGTCAACACCGGGACAGGGATGAAAAACTGTTTTTT.

This clone came up a few times. The chain has TRBV11-3 and TRBJ1-5; D ambiguous. Germline CDR1 reads SGHNT; CDR2 reads YENEEA. V lost 5 bases, J lost 1 base, and 12 bases lay in between. The CDR3 has 15 residues. Written as DNA, the CDR3 is TGTGCCAGCAGCCTTAGGACGGACAGCAATCAGCCCCAGCATTTT. Protein product: CASSLRTDSNQPQHF.

V gene TRBV4-1 combines with J gene TRBJ1-5; D gene ambiguous. Germline loops: CDR1 MGHRA, CDR2 YSYEKL. The CDR3 has 15 amino acids. V dropped 0 bases and J dropped 4 bases, with 10 bases sitting between them. The CDR3, as DNA: TGCGCCAGCAGCCAAGATCACAGCACAAATCAGCCCCAGCATTTT. This translates into CASSQDHSTNQPQHF.

The V call is TRBV11-3, the J call TRBJ1-2; tentative D call: TRBD1 (6 bases). Deletions cut 4 bases from V and 0 bases from J, with 12 bases between. The CDR3 is 15 residues long. Germline V gene sequence: CDR1 SGHNT, CDR2 YENEEA. For the CDR3, the DNA is TGTGCCAGCAGCTCCGGGACAACTACTAACTATGGCTACACCTTC. Protein: CASSSGTTTNYGYTF.

The chain employs TRBV30 and TRBJ2-5, with 8 bases matching TRBD1. The germline V gene has CDR1 GTSNPN and CDR2 SVGIG (reference sequence). Trimming at V came to 3 bases and at J to 5 bases, leaving 8 bases not matched to a gene. This CDR3 has 14 residues. The CDR3, as DNA: TGTGCCTGGAGAAGGACAGGGAGTTGGGAGACCCAGTACTTC. This translates into CAWRRTGSWETQYF.